The 7 T cell receptor beta chains below were found in one sample sequenced in a study of blood T cell repertoires in COVID-19. Sequenced by immunoSEQ multiplex PCR; TCRdb stores in-frame clones only, minus some. This sample has some 200,000 clones; roughly four fifths occur once, and the top ten carry nearly 5%. Source material: PBMCs or T cells enriched from blood (not recorded which). The receptors stem from a woman aged 45 to 65 who had been exposed to COVID-19.

V gene TRBV7-2 combines with J gene TRBJ2-7, with 14 bases aligning to TRBD2. Germline assignment: CDR1 SGHTA and CDR2 FQGNSA. CDR3 length: 17 amino acids. The junction had 11 bases not matched to a gene; V was cut back by 5 bases and J by 5 bases. CDR3 sequence (DNA): TGTGCCAGCAGCCCGCCGGGACTAGCGGGGGTGACCCACGAGCAGTACTTC. Protein sequence: CASSPPGLAGVTHEQYF.

V and J are TRBV28 and TRBJ1-1, with 9 bases aligning to TRBD1. The germline V gene encodes CDR1 MDHEN and CDR2 SYDVKM. V shed 3 bases and J 2 bases; nucleotides not matched to a gene: 4. CDR3 length equals 15 residues. CDR3 amino acids: CASSFGDRVNTEAFF. CDR3 in DNA: TGTGCCAGCAGTTTCGGGGACAGGGTAAACACTGAAGCTTTCTTT.

The rearrangement links TRBV3-1 (or the pseudogene TRBV3-2) to TRBJ2-1; 7 bases align to TRBD2. CDR1 and CDR2 from the germline V gene are LGHDT and YNNKEL (reference sequence). The CDR3 runs to 17 residues. With V trimmed by 1 base and J by 3 bases, 9 bases remained unmatched. This CDR3 is CASSQVSRRGIYNEQFF. The CDR3 DNA sequence: TGTGCCAGCAGCCAAGTCTCTAGGCGGGGGATCTACAATGAGCAGTTCTTC.

The CDR3 DNA is TGCGCCAGCAGCCAAGGTTGGGGACTAGCGGGGAGCCAAGAGACCCAGTACTTC. Protein: CASSQGWGLAGSQETQYF. V and J are TRBV4-3 and TRBJ2-5; 13 positions agree with TRBD2. There are 18 residues in the CDR3. Trimming cost V 1 base and J 1 base; bases outside gene matches: 6. Germline CDR1 is LGHNA and CDR2 is YSLEER.

The chain uses TRBV10-3 and TRBJ1-1; D perhaps matches TRBD1 (6 bases). This CDR3 region has 14 residues. V lost 6 bases and J 2 bases, leaving 13 bases between the germline ends. CDR1 and CDR2 (germline): ENHRY, SYGVKD. The CDR3 is CAIRPAQGNTEAFF. DNA for the CDR3: TGTGCCATCAGACCGGCACAGGGTAACACTGAAGCTTTCTTT.

The gene calls are TRBV7-3 and TRBJ2-2; D possibly corresponds to TRBD1 (6 bases). Trimming shortened V by 5 bases and J by 5 bases, and 9 bases separated the two germline ends. The CDR3 extends over 13 amino acids. The germline CDR1 and CDR2 sequences are SGHTA and FQGTGA. CDR3 DNA sequence: TGTGCCAGCAGCCGTACAGGGACCGGGGAGCTGTTTTTT. This encodes CASSRTGTGELFF.

The V call is TRBV7-2, the J call TRBJ2-2, with 10 bases that match TRBD2. Germline V CDR1 and CDR2: SGHTA, FQGNSA. This CDR3 has 15 amino acids. Germline trimming cut 2 bases from V and 7 bases from J; bases unmatched to any gene: 4. In nucleotides, the CDR3 is TGTGCCAGCAGCTTATTAGCGGGGGGTTTCGGGGAGCTGTTTTTT. Translation: CASSLLAGGFGELFF.